Here is one T cell receptor beta chain with its context. Antigen specificity is unknown. Attachment of unique molecular identifiers to individual cDNA molecules was performed. TCRdb analysed the 5' RACE reads with MiXCR anew, one entry per CDR3 protein. The repertoire holds about 77,000 distinct CDR3 sequences, with about a sixth as singletons. This record belongs to a study of early T cells in non-severe SARS-CoV-2 infection. Study details: The study sequenced bulk RNA from unsorted whole blood, with chains unpaired. Regarding the study as a whole: Private and CD4 specificities were missed by VDJdb matching, which favored anti-spike CD8 responses.

Source material: whole blood. The clonotype was recovered from an adult who was a healthcare worker with PCR-confirmed SARS-CoV-2 infection or an uninfected control (not recorded which).

In nucleotides, the CDR3 is TGTGCCAGCAGTTACTTCCTTGGGGCAGGCTTACTTGAAGCTTTCTTT. Encoded protein: CASSYFLGAGLLEAFF. This chain joins TRBV6-5 and TRBJ1-1; perhaps TRBD1 as D (5 bases). CDR3 length: 16 amino acids. Germline CDR1 is MNHEY and CDR2 is SVGAGI. V shed 1 base and J shed 7 bases, with 19 bases lying between them.